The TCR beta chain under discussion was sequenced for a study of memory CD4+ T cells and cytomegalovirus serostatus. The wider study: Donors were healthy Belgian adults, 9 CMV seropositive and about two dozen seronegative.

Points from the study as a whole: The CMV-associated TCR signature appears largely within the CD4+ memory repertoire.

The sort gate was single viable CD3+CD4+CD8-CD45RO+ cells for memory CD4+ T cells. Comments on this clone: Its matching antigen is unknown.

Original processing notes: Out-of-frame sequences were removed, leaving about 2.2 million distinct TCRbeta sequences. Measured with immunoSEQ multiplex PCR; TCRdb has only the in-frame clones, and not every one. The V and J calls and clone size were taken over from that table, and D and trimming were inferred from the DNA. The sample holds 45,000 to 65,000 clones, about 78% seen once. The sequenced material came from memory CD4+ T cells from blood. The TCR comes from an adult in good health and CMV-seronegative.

CDR3 residues: CASSSTRDRANTGELFF. Written as DNA, the CDR3 is TGCGCCAGCAGCTCGACCCGGGACAGGGCTAACACCGGGGAGCTGTTTTTT. The chain is built from TRBV5-1 and TRBJ2-2, with 9 bases matching TRBD1. This CDR3 is 17 amino acids long. The V segment lost 3 bases and the J segment 2 bases; nucleotides outside the gene matches: 8. Germline CDR1 and CDR2: SGHRS and YFSETQ.